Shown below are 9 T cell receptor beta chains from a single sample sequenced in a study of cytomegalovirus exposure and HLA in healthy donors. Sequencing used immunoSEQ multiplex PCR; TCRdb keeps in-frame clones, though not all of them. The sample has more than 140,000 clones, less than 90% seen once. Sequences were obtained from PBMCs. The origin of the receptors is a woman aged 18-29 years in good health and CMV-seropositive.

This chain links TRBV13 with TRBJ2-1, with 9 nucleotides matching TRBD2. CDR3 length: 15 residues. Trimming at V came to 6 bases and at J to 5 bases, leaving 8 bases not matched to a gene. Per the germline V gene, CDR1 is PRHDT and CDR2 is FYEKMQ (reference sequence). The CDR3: CASRPRLAVNNEQFF. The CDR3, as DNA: TGTGCCAGCAGGCCCCGACTAGCGGTAAACAATGAGCAGTTCTTC.

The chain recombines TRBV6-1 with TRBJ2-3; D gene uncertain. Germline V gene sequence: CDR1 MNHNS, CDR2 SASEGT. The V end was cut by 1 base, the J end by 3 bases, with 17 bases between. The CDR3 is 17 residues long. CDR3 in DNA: TGTGCCAGCAGTGAAGGGGCCCCGTCCCAGCTAACAGATACGCAGTATTTT. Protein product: CASSEGAPSQLTDTQYF.

Here the CDR3 reads CASSQDSQGVNQPQHF. The DNA for the CDR3 is TGCGCCAGCAGCCAAGATAGTCAGGGGGTCAATCAGCCCCAGCATTTT. The V and J genes are TRBV4-1 and TRBJ1-5; 7 bases agree with TRBD1. V lost 0 bases, J lost 3 bases, and 5 bases stayed unmatched. The CDR3 extends over 16 amino acids. Germline CDR1 MGHRA, CDR2 YSYEKL.

The CDR3 protein is CASSLGFRDRGGNEQFF. The CDR3, as DNA: TGTGCCAGCAGCTTGGGATTCCGGGACAGGGGGGGGAATGAGCAGTTCTTC. The V call is TRBV5-4, the J call TRBJ2-1; 11 bases agree with TRBD1. CDR1 and CDR2 (germline): SGHNT, YYREEE (reference sequence). The CDR3 is 17 residues long. With V trimmed by 0 bases and J by 7 bases, 9 bases remained unmatched. The complete variable domain, with remaining parts taken from reference TRBV5-4 and TRBJ2-1, reads ETGVTQSPTHLIKTRGQQVTLRCSSQSGHNTVSWYQQALGQGPQFIFQYYREEENGRGNFPPRFSGLQFPNYSSELNVNALELDDSALYLCASSLGFRDRGGNEQFFGPGTRLTVL.

CDR3 residues: CASSRGDSQETQYF. As DNA, the CDR3 is TGCGCCAGCAGCCGGGGGGACTCACAAGAGACCCAGTACTTC. The J gene is TRBJ2-5, the V gene TRBV5-1; TRBD2 agrees at 7 bases. The CDR3 consists of 14 residues. V shed 4 bases and J 2 bases; nucleotides not matched to a gene: 5. The V gene's germline CDR1 is SGHRS and CDR2 YFSETQ. Looking up the rest from reference TRBV5-1 and TRBJ2-5 gives the full variable domain: KAGVTQTPRYLIKTRGQQVTLSCSPISGHRSVSWYQQTPGQGLQFLFEYFSETQRNKGNFPGRFSGRQFSNSRSEMNVSTLELGDSALYLCASSRGDSQETQYFGPGTRLLVL.

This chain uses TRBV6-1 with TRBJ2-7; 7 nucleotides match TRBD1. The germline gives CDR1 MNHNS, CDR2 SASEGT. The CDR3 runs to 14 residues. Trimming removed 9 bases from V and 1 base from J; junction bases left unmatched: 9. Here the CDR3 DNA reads TGTGCCAGAGAAAGGGGACAGAAATCCTACGAGCAGTACTTC. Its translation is CARERGQKSYEQYF.

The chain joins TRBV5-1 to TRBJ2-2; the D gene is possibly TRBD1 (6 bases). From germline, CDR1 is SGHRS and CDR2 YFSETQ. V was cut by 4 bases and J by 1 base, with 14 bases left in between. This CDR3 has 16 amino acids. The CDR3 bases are TGCGCCAGCAGCCAACAGCCGGACAGGAACACCGGGGAGCTGTTTTTT. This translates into CASSQQPDRNTGELFF. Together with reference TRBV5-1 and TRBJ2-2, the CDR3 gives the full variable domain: KAGVTQTPRYLIKTRGQQVTLSCSPISGHRSVSWYQQTPGQGLQFLFEYFSETQRNKGNFPGRFSGRQFSNSRSEMNVSTLELGDSALYLCASSQQPDRNTGELFFGEGSRLTVL.

The CDR3 DNA sequence: TGTGCCATCAGCCTCCAGGGGGCGACGGGCGAGCAGTACTTC. It specifies CAISLQGATGEQYF. The J gene is TRBJ2-7, the V gene TRBV10-3, with 8 bases identical to TRBD1. This CDR3 is built from 14 residues. CDR1 ENHRY and CDR2 SYGVKD come from the germline V gene. After removal of 6 bases from V and 6 bases from J, the junction contained 10 bases not matched to a gene.

This CDR3 is CASKGVGDQPQHF. CDR3 nucleotides: TGTGCCAGTAAGGGAGTAGGTGATCAGCCCCAGCATTTT. This sequence joins TRBV19 and TRBJ1-5; D ambiguous. V was cut by 7 bases and J by 5 bases, with 12 bases left in between. Germline V gene lookup returns CDR1 LNHDA and CDR2 SQIVND (reference sequence). The CDR3 runs to 13 residues.